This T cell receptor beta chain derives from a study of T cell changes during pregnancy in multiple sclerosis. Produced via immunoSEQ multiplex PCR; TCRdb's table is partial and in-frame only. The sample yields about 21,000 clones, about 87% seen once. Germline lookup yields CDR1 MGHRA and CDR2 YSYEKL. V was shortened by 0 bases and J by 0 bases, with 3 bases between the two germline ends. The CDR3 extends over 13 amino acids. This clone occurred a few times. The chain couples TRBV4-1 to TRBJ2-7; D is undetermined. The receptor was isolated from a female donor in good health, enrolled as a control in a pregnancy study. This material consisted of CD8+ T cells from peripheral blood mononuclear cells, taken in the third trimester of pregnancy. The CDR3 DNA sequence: TGCGCCAGCAGCCAAGACAGCTCCTACGAGCAGTACTTC. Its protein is CASSQDSSYEQYF.